A single sample gave rise to the 21 T cell receptor beta chains below, sequenced in a study of human T cells and chemical hapten exposure. Time point reported: pre-sensitization, week 0. Treatment: therapeutic diphenylcyclopropenone sensitization with weekly scalp DPC. TCRdb ran MiXCR on the RACE reads and lists one entry per CDR3 protein. This table holds roughly 380,000 distinct CDR3 sequences, more than 4.5% found once. The sample in question was whole blood, obtained in connection with sensitization to the hapten diphenylcyclopropenone (DPC). The receptors were sampled from a woman aged 45-60 years with alopecia areata. Some clones in this sample may be carry-over from other donors' samples.

This clonotype was detected many times. The chain employs TRBV9 and TRBJ2-5; 7 nucleotides align to TRBD2. This CDR3 region has 13 residues. The germline gives CDR1 SGDLS, CDR2 YYNGEE. The V segment lost 2 bases and the J segment 3 bases; nucleotides outside the gene matches: 1. DNA of the CDR3: TGTGCCAGCAGCGTGAGCGGGGAAGAGACCCAGTACTTC. This codes for CASSVSGEETQYF.

V gene TRBV27 combines with J gene TRBJ1-6; 7 bases agree with TRBD1. The CDR3 loop spans 14 amino acids. CDR1 is MNHEY, CDR2 SMNVEV, per germline (reference sequence). V shed 2 bases, J shed 7 bases, and the junction held 2 bases outside the gene matches. CDR3 bases: TGTGCCAGCAGTTTACAGGGGGACAATTCACCCCTCCACTTT. Its protein is CASSLQGDNSPLHF.

The chain uses TRBV20-1 and TRBJ2-2; 7 bases match TRBD2. This CDR3 is 15 amino acids long. Germline values: CDR1 DFQATT, CDR2 SNEGSKA (reference sequence). With 6 bases clipped from V and 1 base from J, the junction kept 8 bases outside the gene matches. This CDR3 is CSAPGGRVNTGELFF. As DNA, the CDR3 is TGCAGTGCCCCTGGGGGGAGGGTGAACACCGGGGAGCTGTTTTTT.

This clonotype came up many times. The chain has TRBV7-9 and TRBJ2-7, with D tentatively TRBD1 or TRBD2 (5 bases each). V was clipped by 4 bases and J by 0 bases, with 19 bases between them. Germline V CDR1 and CDR2: SEHNR, FQNEAQ (reference sequence). The CDR3 totals 17 residues. The CDR3 bases are TGTGCCAGCAGCTCCGGGGCCGCCTCGGGGAGCTCCTACGAGCAGTACTTC. It is translated as CASSSGAASGSSYEQYF.

This chain uses TRBV13 with TRBJ1-1, with 10 bases matching TRBD1. With 5 bases clipped from V and 4 bases from J, the junction kept 13 bases outside the gene matches. The CDR3 extends over 17 amino acids. Germline CDR1 is PRHDT and CDR2 is FYEKMQ (reference sequence). The CDR3 DNA is TGTGCCAGCAGCCTGTACTCGGGACAGGGGATCTTCACTGAAGCTTTCTTT. Its protein product is CASSLYSGQGIFTEAFF. The complete variable domain, with remaining parts taken from reference TRBV13 and TRBJ1-1, reads AAGVIQSPRHLIKEKRETATLKCYPIPRHDTVYWYQQGPGQDPQFLISFYEKMQSDKGSIPDRFSAQQFSDYHSELNMSSLELGDSALYFCASSLYSGQGIFTEAFFGQGTRLTVV.

This clonotype was picked up many times. The V gene is TRBV3-1, the J gene TRBJ2-3; 9 bases align to TRBD2. The CDR3 contains 13 residues. V gave up 1 base and J gave up 10 bases; unmatched junction bases: 3. The germline CDR1 and CDR2 sequences are LGHDT and YNNKEL (reference sequence). In DNA, the CDR3 is TGTGCCAGCAGCCAAGTGGCGGGGGGGGCGCAGTATTTT. Amino acid sequence: CASSQVAGGAQYF.

This clonotype has just a few counts. The chain joins TRBV6-1 to TRBJ1-1; D unresolved. V was pared by 9 bases and J by 3 bases, with 11 bases between. This CDR3 contains 12 residues. In germline, CDR1 is MNHNS, CDR2 SASEGT. The CDR3 region has the DNA TGTGCCAGGGCGGTCGAATACACTGAAGCTTTCTTT. Its protein is CARAVEYTEAFF.

The chain couples TRBV6-5 to TRBJ2-5; no reliable D call. Germline CDR1 and CDR2: MNHEY and SVGAGI. V was shortened by 6 bases and J by 2 bases, with 19 bases between the two germline ends. This CDR3 has 16 residues. CDR3 in amino acids: CASRKLLSHKQETQYF. The CDR3 bases are TGTGCCAGCAGGAAGTTATTGTCGCACAAGCAAGAGACCCAGTACTTC.

The chain recombines TRBV20-1 with TRBJ1-1, with D perhaps TRBD1 (6 bases). The V gene's germline CDR1 is DFQATT and CDR2 SNEGSKA (reference sequence). V dropped 6 bases and J dropped 4 bases, with 15 bases sitting between them. This CDR3 spans 13 amino acids. The CDR3 sequence is CSAYYRASTEAFF. The DNA for the CDR3 is TGCAGTGCGTATTACAGGGCGAGCACTGAAGCTTTCTTT.

Many counts were recorded for this clonotype. The rearrangement joins TRBV9 to TRBJ2-3; D uncertain. The V and J ends lost 0 bases and 4 bases respectively, with 3 bases between them. Germline lookup yields CDR1 SGDLS and CDR2 YYNGEE. The CDR3 consists of 12 residues. CDR3 residues: CASSVVADTQYF. For the CDR3, the DNA is TGTGCCAGCAGCGTAGTTGCAGATACGCAGTATTTT.

CDR3 DNA sequence: TGTGCCAGCAGTTTTAAGGAGGGCTCCTCTGGAAACACCATATATTTT. Encoded protein: CASSFKEGSSGNTIYF. J is TRBJ1-3 and V is TRBV12-3 or TRBV12-4; D unresolved. V lost 3 bases and J lost 0, with 12 bases in between. The CDR3 is 16 amino acids.

This clonotype was found a few times. V and J are TRBV6-6 and TRBJ2-3, with D perhaps TRBD2 (5 bases). Germline V gene lookup returns CDR1 MNHNY and CDR2 SVGAGI (reference sequence). Trimming took off 2 bases at V and 0 bases at J, with 9 bases between the two ends. This CDR3 contains 15 residues. CDR3 nucleotides: TGTGCCAGCAGTTACAATAGCGAAAGCACAGATACGCAGTATTTT. It is translated as CASSYNSESTDTQYF.

This clonotype has at least ten counts. Germline is not matched at one junction end, which may reflect a read error. The chain employs TRBV7-9 and TRBJ2-1; a possible D gene is TRBD2 (5 bases). Germline CDR1 SEHNR, CDR2 FQNEAQ (reference sequence). The CDR3 extends over 12 amino acids. CDR3 nucleotides: TGTGCCAGCAGCTTGGAGGACCCCGGCCGGCTCTTC. As protein: CASSLEDPGRLF.

This clonotype appeared many times. The chain uses TRBV30 and TRBJ1-5; D call uncertain. CDR1 is GTSNPN, CDR2 SVGIG, per germline (reference sequence). Trimming stripped 4 bases from V and 0 bases from J, with 7 bases between. The CDR3 runs 13 residues. CDR3 region: CAWNGDSNQPQHF. The CDR3, as DNA: TGTGCCTGGAATGGCGATAGCAATCAGCCCCAGCATTTT.

This clonotype has at least ten counts. V gene TRBV11-2 combines with J gene TRBJ1-1; D gene ambiguous. Trimming removed 6 bases at V and 1 base at J, with 12 bases between. Germline CDR1 SGHAT, CDR2 FQNNGV. The CDR3 is 14 residues long. CDR3 residues: CASSKLSGNTEAFF. CDR3 nucleotides: TGTGCCAGCAGTAAGCTGTCGGGGAACACTGAAGCTTTCTTT.

At least ten counts were recorded for this clonotype. The V gene is TRBV4-3, the J gene TRBJ2-4; D might be TRBD1 (6 bases). This CDR3 spans 16 amino acids. In germline, CDR1 is LGHNA, CDR2 YSLEER. V lost 0 bases, J lost 7 bases, and 16 bases lay in between. The CDR3 sequence is CASSQDFGTYPNIQYF. The CDR3 nucleotides are TGCGCCAGCAGCCAAGATTTCGGGACATATCCCAACATTCAGTACTTC.

The chain employs TRBV18 and TRBJ2-3, with 13 bases lining up with TRBD2. Germline CDR1 is KGHSH and CDR2 is LQKENI. J gave up 1 base and V 3 bases, and 10 bases lay outside the gene matches. The CDR3 is 19 residues long. In nucleotides, the CDR3 is TGTGCCAGCTCACCCGGACTAGCGGGGGCCGGTCGCGGCACAGATACGCAGTATTTT. Encoded protein: CASSPGLAGAGRGTDTQYF.

This rearrangement joins TRBV20-1 to TRBJ2-1; tentative D call: TRBD2 (7 bases). The CDR3 extends over 16 amino acids. With 6 bases removed from V and 10 bases from J, the gap between germline ends came to 28 bases. From germline, CDR1 is DFQATT and CDR2 SNEGSKA (reference sequence). DNA for the CDR3: TGCAGTGCCCCGGCCAACTTCGGGGGGCGGAATAGGGAGCAGTTCTTC. Its translation: CSAPANFGGRNREQFF.

This sequence joins TRBV19 and TRBJ2-7; 11 nucleotides match TRBD2. J lost 2 bases, V lost 5 bases, and 8 bases had no gene match. CDR1 and CDR2 from the germline V gene are LNHDA and SQIVND (reference sequence). The CDR3 length is 16 residues. CDR3 coding DNA: TGTGCCAGTAGTCTATACATAGCGGGAGGGACCTACGAGCAGTACTTC. Translation gives CASSLYIAGGTYEQYF.

The table lists this clonotype with many counts. The chain has TRBV20-1 and TRBJ2-7; 12 bases line up with TRBD1. Germline trimming cut 5 bases from V and 5 bases from J; bases unmatched to any gene: 10. CDR1 DFQATT and CDR2 SNEGSKA come from the germline V gene (reference sequence). The CDR3 covers 15 residues. CDR3 sequence reads: CSAGGGQGAVNEQYF. Here the CDR3 DNA reads TGCAGTGCTGGTGGGGGACAGGGGGCGGTGAACGAGCAGTACTTC.

The chain couples TRBV11-2 to TRBJ2-1; 8 bases fit TRBD2. The CDR3 length is 16 residues. V trimming: 5 bases; J trimming: 3 bases; junction bases outside the gene matches: 9. Germline assignment: CDR1 SGHAT and CDR2 FQNNGV. CDR3 coding DNA: TGTGCCAGCAGCCACACCGGGACTAGAGTCTACAATGAGCAGTTCTTC. As protein: CASSHTGTRVYNEQFF.